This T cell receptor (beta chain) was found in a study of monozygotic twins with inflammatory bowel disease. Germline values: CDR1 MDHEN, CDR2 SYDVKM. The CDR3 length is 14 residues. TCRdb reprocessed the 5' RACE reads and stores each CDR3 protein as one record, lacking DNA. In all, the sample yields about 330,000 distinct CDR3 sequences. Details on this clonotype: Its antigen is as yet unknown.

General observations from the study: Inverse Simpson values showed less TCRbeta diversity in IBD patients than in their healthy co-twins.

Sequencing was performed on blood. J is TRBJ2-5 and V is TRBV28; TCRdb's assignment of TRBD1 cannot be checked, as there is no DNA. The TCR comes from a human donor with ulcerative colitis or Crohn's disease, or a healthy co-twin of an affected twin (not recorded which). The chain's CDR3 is CASSFPGNQETQYF. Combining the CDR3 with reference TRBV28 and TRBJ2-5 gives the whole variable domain DVKVTQSSRYLVKRTGEKVFLECVQDMDHENMFWYRQDPGLGLRLIYFSYDVKMKEKGDIPEGYSVSREKKERFSLILESASTNQTSMYLCASSFPGNQETQYFGPGTRLLVL.